Sequencing of this T cell receptor (beta chain) was carried out in a study of blood T cells in healthy people across ages. This clonotype was observed a few times. Antigen specificity is unknown. CDR1 and CDR2 (germline): MDHEN, SYDVKM. Losses at the gene ends were 5 bases for V and 2 bases for J; bases not matched to a gene: 9. The CDR3 runs to 16 residues. With a J-beta primer mix and a sample-barcoded 5' primer, a second PCR ran roughly 6 to 11 cycles. TCRdb reprocessed the 5' RACE reads via MiXCR and lists one record per CDR3 protein. Of about 1.7 million distinct CDR3 sequences in the sample, 25% to 30% were seen once. The study, taken as a whole, reports: Unknown donor CMV status possibly confounded expanded clonotype changes.

The clonotype originates from a woman aged 25 to 39 in good health. The sample comprised blood. The chain is built from TRBV28 and TRBJ1-2; 9 bases fit TRBD1. This chain's CDR3 is CASSTGTGRDNYGYTF. CDR3 in DNA: TGTGCCAGCAGTACCGGGACAGGGAGGGACAACTATGGCTACACCTTC.